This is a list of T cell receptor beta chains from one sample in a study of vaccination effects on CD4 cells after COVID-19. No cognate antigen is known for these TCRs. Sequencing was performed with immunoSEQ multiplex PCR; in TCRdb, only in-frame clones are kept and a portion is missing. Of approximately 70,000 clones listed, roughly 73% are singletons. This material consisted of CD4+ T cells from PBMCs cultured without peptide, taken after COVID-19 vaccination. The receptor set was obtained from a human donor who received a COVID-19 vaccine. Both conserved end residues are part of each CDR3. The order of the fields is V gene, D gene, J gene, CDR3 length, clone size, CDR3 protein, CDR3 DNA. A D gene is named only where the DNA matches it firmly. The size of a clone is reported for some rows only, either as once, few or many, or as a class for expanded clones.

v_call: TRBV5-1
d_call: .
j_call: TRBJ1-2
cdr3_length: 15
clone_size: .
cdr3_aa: CASSPGTPTSGGYTF
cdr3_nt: TGCGCCAGCAGCCCAGGGACGCCAACGAGCGGTGGCTACACCTTC

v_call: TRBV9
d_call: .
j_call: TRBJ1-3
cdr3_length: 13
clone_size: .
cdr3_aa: CASSDGREDTIYF
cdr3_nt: TGTGCCAGCAGCGACGGCAGGGAGGACACCATATATTTT

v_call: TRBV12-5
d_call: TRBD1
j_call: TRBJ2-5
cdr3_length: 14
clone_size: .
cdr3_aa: CASALGQGWETQYF
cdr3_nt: TGTGCTAGTGCCCTGGGACAGGGGTGGGAGACCCAGTACTTC

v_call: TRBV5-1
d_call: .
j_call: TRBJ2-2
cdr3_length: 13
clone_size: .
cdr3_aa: CASSLVFTGELFF
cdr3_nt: TGCGCCAGCAGCTTGGTTTTTACCGGGGAGCTGTTTTTT

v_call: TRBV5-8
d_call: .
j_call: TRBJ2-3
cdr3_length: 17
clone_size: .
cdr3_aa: CASPIPPAGSDTDTQYF
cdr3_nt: TGTGCCAGCCCAATCCCCCCGGCAGGCAGCGACACAGATACGCAGTATTTT

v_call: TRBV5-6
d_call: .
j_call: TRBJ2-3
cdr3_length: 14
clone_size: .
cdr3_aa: CASSLPGSGATQYF
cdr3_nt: TGTGCCAGCAGCCTGCCCGGATCGGGGGCTACGCAGTATTTT

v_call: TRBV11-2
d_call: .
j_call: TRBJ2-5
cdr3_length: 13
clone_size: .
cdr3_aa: CASSMGLSETQYF
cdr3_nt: TGTGCCAGCAGCATGGGGTTATCTGAGACCCAGTACTTC

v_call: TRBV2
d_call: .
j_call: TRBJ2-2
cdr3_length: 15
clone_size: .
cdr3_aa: CASSGDSWNTGELFF
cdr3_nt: TGTGCCAGCAGTGGAGACAGCTGGAACACCGGGGAGCTGTTTTTT

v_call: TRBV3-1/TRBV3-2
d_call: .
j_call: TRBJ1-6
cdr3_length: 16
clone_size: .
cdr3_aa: CASSQARGGVYSPLHF
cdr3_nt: TGTGCCAGCAGCCAAGCGAGGGGGGGAGTTTATTCACCCCTCCACTTT

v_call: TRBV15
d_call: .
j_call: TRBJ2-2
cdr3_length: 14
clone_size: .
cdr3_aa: CATSRDPLTGELFF
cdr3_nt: TGTGCCACCAGCAGAGATCCCCTGACCGGGGAGCTGTTTTTT

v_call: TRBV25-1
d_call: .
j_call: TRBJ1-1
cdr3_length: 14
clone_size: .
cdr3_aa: CASSPPGGNTEAFF
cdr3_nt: TGTGCCAGCAGCCCCCCGGGGGGGAACACTGAAGCTTTCTTT

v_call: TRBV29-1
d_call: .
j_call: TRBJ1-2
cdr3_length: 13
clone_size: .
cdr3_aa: CSVEYPANYGYTF
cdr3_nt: TGCAGCGTTGAATACCCAGCTAACTATGGCTACACCTTC

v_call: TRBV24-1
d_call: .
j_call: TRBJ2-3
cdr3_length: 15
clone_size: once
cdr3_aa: CATSDNRESTDTQYF
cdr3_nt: TGTGCCACCAGTGACAACAGAGAAAGCACAGATACGCAGTATTTT

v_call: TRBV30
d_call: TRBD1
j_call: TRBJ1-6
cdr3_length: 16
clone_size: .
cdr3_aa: CAWSVAGGWNNSPLHF
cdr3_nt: TGTGCCTGGAGTGTAGCAGGGGGATGGAATAATTCACCCCTCCACTTT

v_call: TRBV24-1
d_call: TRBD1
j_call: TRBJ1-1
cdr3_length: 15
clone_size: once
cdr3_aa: CATSDSTGGFTEAFF
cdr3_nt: TGTGCCACCAGTGACTCGACAGGGGGCTTCACTGAAGCTTTCTTT

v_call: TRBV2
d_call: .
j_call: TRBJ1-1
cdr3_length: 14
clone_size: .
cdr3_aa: CASSDRGRGTEAFF
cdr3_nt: TGTGCCAGCAGTGACCGGGGCAGGGGCACTGAAGCTTTCTTT

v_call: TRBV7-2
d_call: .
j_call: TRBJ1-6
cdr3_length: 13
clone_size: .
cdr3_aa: CASRRGMGSPLHF
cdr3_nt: TGTGCCAGCCGCCGGGGGATGGGGTCACCCCTCCACTTT

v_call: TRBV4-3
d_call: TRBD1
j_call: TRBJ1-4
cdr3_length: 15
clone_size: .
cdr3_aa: CASSRLGTVNEKLFF
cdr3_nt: TGCGCCAGCAGCCGCCTTGGGACAGTAAATGAAAAACTGTTTTTT

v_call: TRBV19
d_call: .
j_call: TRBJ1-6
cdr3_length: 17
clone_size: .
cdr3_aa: CASSTTTGSSYNSPLHF
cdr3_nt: TGTGCCAGTAGTACGACGACAGGCAGCTCCTATAATTCACCCCTCCACTTT

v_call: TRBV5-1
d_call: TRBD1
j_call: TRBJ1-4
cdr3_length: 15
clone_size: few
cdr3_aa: CASRRQGAPNEKLFF
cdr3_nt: TGCGCCAGCAGACGGCAGGGGGCGCCTAATGAAAAACTGTTTTTT

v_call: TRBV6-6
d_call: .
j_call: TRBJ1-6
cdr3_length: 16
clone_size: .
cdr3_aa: CASSYSGLGQTSPLHF
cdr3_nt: TGTGCCAGCAGTTACTCGGGCTTGGGGCAGACCTCACCCCTCCACTTT

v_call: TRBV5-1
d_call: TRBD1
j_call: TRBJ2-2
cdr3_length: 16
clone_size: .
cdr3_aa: CASSFSWDRIVGELFF
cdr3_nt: TGCGCCAGCAGCTTCTCTTGGGACAGGATTGTCGGGGAGCTGTTTTTT

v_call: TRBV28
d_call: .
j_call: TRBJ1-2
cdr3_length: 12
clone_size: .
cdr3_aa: CASSSRRNGYTF
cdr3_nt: TGTGCCAGCAGTTCAAGGAGGAATGGCTACACCTTC

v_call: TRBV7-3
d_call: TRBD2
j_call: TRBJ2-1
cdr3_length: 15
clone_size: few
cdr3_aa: CASSEERGAYNEQFF
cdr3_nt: TGTGCCAGCAGCGAGGAGCGGGGGGCCTACAATGAGCAGTTCTTC

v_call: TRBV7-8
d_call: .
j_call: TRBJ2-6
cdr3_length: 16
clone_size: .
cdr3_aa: CASSLPPKSGANVLTF
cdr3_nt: TGTGCCAGCAGCTTACCCCCAAAGTCTGGGGCCAACGTCCTGACTTTC

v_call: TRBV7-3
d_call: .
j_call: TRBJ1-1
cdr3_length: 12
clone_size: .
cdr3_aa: CASSSTGSEAFF
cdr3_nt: TGTGCCAGCAGCTCAACCGGGTCCGAAGCTTTCTTT

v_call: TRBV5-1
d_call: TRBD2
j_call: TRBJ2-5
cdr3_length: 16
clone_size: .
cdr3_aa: CASSGGLAGGQETQYF
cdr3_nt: TGCGCCAGCAGCGGGGGACTAGCGGGGGGCCAAGAGACCCAGTACTTC

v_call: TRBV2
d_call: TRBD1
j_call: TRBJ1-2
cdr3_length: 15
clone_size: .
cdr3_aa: CASSKDWTGAYGYTF
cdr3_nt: TGTGCCAGCAGTAAGGATTGGACAGGGGCCTATGGCTACACCTTC

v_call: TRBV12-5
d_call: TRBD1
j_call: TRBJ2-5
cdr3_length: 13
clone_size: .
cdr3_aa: CATVGTGEETQYF
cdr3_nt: TGTGCTACAGTAGGGACAGGTGAAGAGACCCAGTACTTC

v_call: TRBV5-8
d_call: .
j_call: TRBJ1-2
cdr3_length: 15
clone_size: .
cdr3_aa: CASSWSGVRGYGYTF
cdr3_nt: TGTGCCAGCAGCTGGAGTGGGGTTCGGGGCTATGGCTACACCTTC

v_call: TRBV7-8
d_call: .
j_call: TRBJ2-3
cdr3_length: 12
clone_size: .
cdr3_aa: CASSPRTDTQYF
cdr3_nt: TGTGCCAGCAGCCCCCGTACAGATACGCAGTATTTT

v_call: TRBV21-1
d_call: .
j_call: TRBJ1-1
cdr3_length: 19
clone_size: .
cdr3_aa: CASSTHRDRVVNLGTEAFF
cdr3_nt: TGTGCCAGCAGCACACACCGAGACAGGGTTGTAAACTTAGGCACTGAAGCTTTCTTT

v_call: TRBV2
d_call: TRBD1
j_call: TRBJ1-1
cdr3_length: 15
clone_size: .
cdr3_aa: CASRETRGPLAEAFF
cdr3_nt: TGTGCCAGCAGGGAAACCAGGGGGCCCCTGGCTGAAGCTTTCTTT

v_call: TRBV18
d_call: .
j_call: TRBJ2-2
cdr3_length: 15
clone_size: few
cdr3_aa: CASSPRTGNTGELFF
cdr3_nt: TGTGCCAGCTCACCAAGAACAGGAAACACCGGGGAGCTGTTTTTT

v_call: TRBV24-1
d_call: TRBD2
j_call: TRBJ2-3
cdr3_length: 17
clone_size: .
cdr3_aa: CATSDLPSGGMADTQYF
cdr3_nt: TGTGCCACCAGTGATTTGCCTAGCGGGGGAATGGCAGATACGCAGTATTTT

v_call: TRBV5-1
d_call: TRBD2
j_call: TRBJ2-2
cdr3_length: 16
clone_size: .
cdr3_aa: CASSRTAGGEPGELFF
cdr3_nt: TGCGCCAGCAGCCGCACTGCGGGGGGCGAGCCCGGGGAGCTGTTTTTT

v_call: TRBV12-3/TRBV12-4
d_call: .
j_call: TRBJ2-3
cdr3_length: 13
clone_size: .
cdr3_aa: CASRLSGLHTQYF
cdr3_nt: TGTGCCAGCAGACTATCGGGGCTTCATACGCAGTATTTT

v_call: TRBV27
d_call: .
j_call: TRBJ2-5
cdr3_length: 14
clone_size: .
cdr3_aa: CASRRPGPGETQYF
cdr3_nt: TGTGCCAGCAGGCGTCCGGGTCCTGGGGAGACCCAGTACTTC